The next 20 T cell receptor beta chains were all read from a single sample in a study of blood T cells in healthy people across ages. The second PCR ran roughly 7 to 12 cycles with a sample-barcoded 5' primer and J-beta primers. TCRdb independently ran MiXCR on the 5' RACE reads; one entry per CDR3 protein. The sample comprises more than 550,000 distinct CDR3 sequences, approximately 21% of which are singletons, and around 21% rests with the top ten. The sample comprised blood. The receptors derive from an older man in good health.

This chain links TRBV20-1 with TRBJ1-2; perhaps TRBD1 as D (5 bases). Germline V CDR1 and CDR2: DFQATT, SNEGSKA (reference sequence). The CDR3 extends over 14 amino acids. The V end lost 5 bases, the J end lost 5 bases, and 18 bases lay between the germline ends. The CDR3, as DNA: TGCAGTGCTCGGCTCCCGGACGGGGGATATGGCTACACCTTC. Translation gives CSARLPDGGYGYTF.

This clonotype was recorded a few times. This chain links TRBV6-6 with TRBJ2-1; 9 bases line up with TRBD2. Germline lookup yields CDR1 MNHNY and CDR2 SVGAGI (reference sequence). The ends lost 0 bases at V and 7 bases at J; junction bases unmatched: 4. This CDR3 is 15 amino acids long. The CDR3 sequence: CASSYSAGGGNEQFF. The CDR3, as DNA: TGTGCCAGCAGTTACTCAGCGGGAGGAGGGAATGAGCAGTTCTTC.

The chain is built from TRBV5-1 and TRBJ1-1, with 7 bases identical to TRBD1. The V segment lost 4 bases and the J segment 1 base; nucleotides outside the gene matches: 4. Per the germline V gene, CDR1 is SGHRS and CDR2 is YFSETQ. This CDR3 contains 14 residues. The CDR3 region is CASSHRDRNTEAFF. CDR3 DNA: TGCGCCAGCAGCCACCGGGACAGGAACACTGAAGCTTTCTTT.

The chain links TRBV6-5 to TRBJ2-2, with TRBD1 identical over 9 bases. The junction had 2 bases not matched to a gene; V was cut back by 2 bases and J by 4 bases. Per germline, CDR1 MNHEY and CDR2 SVGAGI. The CDR3 contains 15 residues. CDR3 nucleotides: TGTGCCAGCAGTTACCAGACAGGGGGCACCGGGGAGCTGTTTTTT. Translating it yields CASSYQTGGTGELFF.

A few counts support this clonotype. The junction differs from germline at one of its ends, possibly a read error. The genes are TRBV5-1 and TRBJ2-3, with TRBD1 matching over 7 bases. In germline, CDR1 is SGHRS, CDR2 YFSETQ. This CDR3 has 15 amino acids. The CDR3 loop reads CASSLSDRSTDTLYF. CDR3 in DNA: TGCGCCAGCAGCCTGTCGGACAGGAGCACAGATACGCTGTATTTT.

The chain is built from TRBV27 and TRBJ2-2; a weak D match, TRBD1 (6 bases). The CDR3 has 14 residues. V was trimmed by 5 bases and J by 3 bases, leaving 10 bases between them. The germline V gene encodes CDR1 MNHEY and CDR2 SMNVEV (reference sequence). For the CDR3, the DNA is TGTGCCAGCAGTCTTGACAGGTACACCGGGGAGCTGTTTTTT. Translated: CASSLDRYTGELFF.

This clonotype has more than one count but fewer than ten. This rearrangement joins TRBV29-1 to TRBJ2-3; D call uncertain. Deletions cut 4 bases from V and 11 bases from J, with 10 bases between. This CDR3 comprises 10 residues. Germline-derived CDR1 and CDR2 are SQVTM and ANQGSEA. This CDR3 reads CSVAEGRQYF. For the CDR3, the DNA is TGCAGCGTTGCCGAAGGACGGCAGTATTTT.

This clonotype was found a few times. This chain uses TRBV3-1 with TRBJ2-1, with 9 bases matching TRBD2. The CDR3 runs to 16 residues. Per the germline V gene, CDR1 is LGHDT and CDR2 is YNNKEL (reference sequence). The V segment lost 4 bases and the J segment 3 bases; nucleotides outside the gene matches: 7. CDR3 bases: TGTGCCAGCAGCCCATTAGCGGGGGAAGTCTACAATGAGCAGTTCTTC. It is translated as CASSPLAGEVYNEQFF.

The chain is built from TRBV29-1 and TRBJ2-3; maybe TRBD2 (6 bases). Germline V gene sequence: CDR1 SQVTM, CDR2 ANQGSEA. The CDR3 covers 14 residues. Trimming removed 5 bases at V and 4 bases at J, with 16 bases between. Here the CDR3 DNA reads TGCAGCGTTTACCTAGCGAGGGTGGCAGATACGCAGTATTTT. It codes for CSVYLARVADTQYF.

This clonotype was detected a few times. The chain is built from TRBV5-1 and TRBJ2-3; either TRBD1 or TRBD2 may fit D (6 bases each). The germline gives CDR1 SGHRS, CDR2 YFSETQ. The CDR3 consists of 13 residues. The V gene lost 6 bases and the J gene lost 4 bases, with 12 bases spanning the gap. CDR3 bases: TGCGCCAGCACGTGGGGGGCTGCAGATACGCAGTATTTT. Protein product: CASTWGAADTQYF.

The CDR3 spells CASSLAETLQETQYF. The CDR3, as DNA: TGCGCCAGCAGCTTGGCAGAGACCCTACAAGAGACCCAGTACTTC. The genes are TRBV5-1 and TRBJ2-5; D is unresolved. Per the germline V gene, CDR1 is SGHRS and CDR2 is YFSETQ. The CDR3 is 15 amino acids. V dropped 0 bases and J dropped 2 bases, with 11 bases sitting between them.

This clonotype was observed a few times. This sequence joins TRBV12-3 or TRBV12-4 and TRBJ1-5; no reliable D call. The CDR3 covers 14 residues. V lost 4 bases, J lost 2 bases, and 9 bases lay in between. CDR3 bases: TGTGCCAGCAGTTGGGCCGGCGGCAATCAGCCCCAGCATTTT. Its translation: CASSWAGGNQPQHF.

This clonotype occurred a few times. In DNA, the CDR3 is TGCGCCAGCGGAAGGCAACTATCTACCACAGATACGCAGTATTTT. It yields the protein CASGRQLSTTDTQYF. V gene TRBV5-1 combines with J gene TRBJ2-3; no firm D call. Deletions cut 7 bases from V and 2 bases from J, with 17 bases between. The germline gives CDR1 SGHRS, CDR2 YFSETQ. This CDR3 contains 15 residues.

The chain carries TRBV18 and TRBJ2-1; D unclear. Per the germline V gene, CDR1 is KGHSH and CDR2 is LQKENI. The CDR3 has 13 amino acids. V shed 1 base and J shed 5 bases, with 6 bases lying between them. The CDR3 sequence: CASSPLKDNEQFF. CDR3 DNA: TGTGCCAGCTCACCACTAAAAGACAATGAGCAGTTCTTC.

The chain combines TRBV7-9 with TRBJ1-5; D is unresolved. This CDR3 region has 13 residues. Trimming took off 4 bases at V and 5 bases at J, with 9 bases between the two ends. Germline V gene data show CDR1 as SEHNR and CDR2 as FQNEAQ (reference sequence). DNA of the CDR3: TGTGCCAGCAGCTCCAATGGGGATCAGCCCCAGCATTTT. The encoded protein is CASSSNGDQPQHF.

This clonotype has ten or more counts. The chain links TRBV5-1 to TRBJ1-1, with TRBD1 identical over 9 bases. The germline CDR1 and CDR2 sequences are SGHRS and YFSETQ. Unmatched junction bases numbered 1, after V lost 3 bases and J lost 1 base. CDR3 length equals 14 residues. CDR3 DNA: TGCGCCAGCAGCTGGGGACAGGGGAACACTGAAGCTTTCTTT. It codes for CASSWGQGNTEAFF.

V is TRBV29-1 and J is TRBJ1-1; TRBD1 matches 8 bases. The CDR3 loop spans 16 amino acids. The ends lost 3 bases at V and 0 bases at J; junction bases unmatched: 9. Per germline, CDR1 SQVTM and CDR2 ANQGSEA. The CDR3 sequence: CSVEGGTGRMNTEAFF. CDR3 in DNA: TGCAGCGTTGAGGGAGGGACAGGTCGCATGAACACTGAAGCTTTCTTT. The variable domain in full, with the rest retrieved from reference TRBV29-1 and TRBJ1-1, is SAVISQKPSRDICQRGTSLTIQCQVDSQVTMMFWYRQQPGQSLTLIATANQGSEATYESGFVIDKFPISRPNLTFSTLTVSNMSPEDSSIYLCSVEGGTGRMNTEAFFGQGTRLTVV.

This clonotype was detected a few times. The CDR3 DNA is TGTGCCAGCAGCCCCCGGACAGGGGCCAACCTAAACTATGGCTACACCTTC. Translating gives CASSPRTGANLNYGYTF. The V call is TRBV9, the J call TRBJ1-2; 9 bases are a match to TRBD1. CDR1 and CDR2 (germline): SGDLS, YYNGEE. Losses at the gene ends were 4 bases for V and 2 bases for J; bases not matched to a gene: 12. This CDR3 spans 17 amino acids.

The gene calls are TRBV7-9 and TRBJ2-4, with D hard to call. CDR3 length: 13 amino acids. Germline V gene data show CDR1 as SEHNR and CDR2 as FQNEAQ (reference sequence). V was pared by 8 bases and J by 2 bases, with 10 bases between. CDR3 region: CASSPDTKNIQYF. CDR3 coding DNA: TGTGCCAGCTCTCCCGATACCAAAAACATTCAGTACTTC. Complete variable domain (other parts from reference TRBV7-9 and TRBJ2-4): DTGVSQNPRHKITKRGQNVTFRCDPISEHNRLYWYRQTLGQGPEFLTYFQNEAQLEKSRLLSDRFSAERPKGSFSTLEIQRTEQGDSAMYLCASSPDTKNIQYFGAGTRLSVL.

The chain carries TRBV6-6 and TRBJ2-7, with TRBD1 identical over 8 bases. This CDR3 comprises 15 residues. The trim removed 6 bases at V and 1 base at J, leaving 8 bases unmatched. Germline CDR1 MNHNY, CDR2 SVGAGI (reference sequence). CDR3 nucleotides: TGTGCCAGCAGAATCGGACAGGGAATTTCCTACGAGCAGTACTTC. It codes for CASRIGQGISYEQYF.